A selection of T cell receptor beta chains follows, all from one sample in a study of T-cell memory formation after mild COVID-19. TCRdb passed the 5' RACE reads through MiXCR, listing each CDR3 protein once. The top ten clones hold more than 9.5% of a sample with 200,000 to 250,000 distinct CDR3 sequences, 27% of them seen once. Material for sequencing was PBMCs or a T cell subset sorted from them (not recorded which). The receptor source for this set is an adult woman who had mild COVID-19 (a few samples of this study predate the infection). Cell type and time point are not known. CDR3s include the opening cysteine and the closing phenylalanine or tryptophan. Each record gives: J gene, V gene, D gene, clone size, CDR3 protein, CDR3 DNA. A D gene is named only where the DNA matches it firmly. Clone size appears in some rows only: once, few, many, or a class for an expanded clone.

j_call: TRBJ2-7
v_call: TRBV3-1
d_call: NA
clone_size: few
cdr3_aa: CASSHPGRGQTPYEQYF
cdr3_nt: TGTGCCAGCAGCCACCCCGGGCGGGGACAGACCCCCTACGAGCAGTACTTC

j_call: TRBJ2-7
v_call: TRBV11-2
d_call: TRBD1
clone_size: NA
cdr3_aa: CASSFDRDVGEQYF
cdr3_nt: TGTGCCAGCAGCTTTGACAGGGATGTGGGGGAGCAGTACTTC

j_call: TRBJ1-6
v_call: TRBV7-2
d_call: TRBD1
clone_size: NA
cdr3_aa: CASSFDRASNSPLHF
cdr3_nt: TGTGCCAGCAGCTTCGACAGGGCTTCTAATTCACCCCTCCACTTT

j_call: TRBJ2-3
v_call: TRBV20-1
d_call: NA
clone_size: NA
cdr3_aa: CSARDGSVDTQYF
cdr3_nt: TGCAGTGCTAGAGATGGTTCGGTGGATACGCAGTATTTT

j_call: TRBJ2-1
v_call: TRBV2
d_call: TRBD2
clone_size: few
cdr3_aa: CASSAEGRGSNEQFF
cdr3_nt: TGTGCCAGCAGTGCCGAAGGGCGGGGGTCAAATGAGCAGTTCTTC

j_call: TRBJ2-7
v_call: TRBV6-1
d_call: NA
clone_size: NA
cdr3_aa: CASRSERGEQYF
cdr3_nt: TGTGCCAGCAGGTCAGAGCGAGGGGAGCAGTACTTC

j_call: TRBJ2-3
v_call: TRBV7-2
d_call: NA
clone_size: NA
cdr3_aa: CASSPDPGVDTQYF
cdr3_nt: TGTGCCAGCAGCCCCGACCCGGGGGTGGATACGCAGTATTTT

j_call: TRBJ1-2
v_call: TRBV12-3/TRBV12-4
d_call: NA
clone_size: few
cdr3_aa: CASSLTDTNYGYTF
cdr3_nt: TGTGCCAGCAGCCTCACAGACACTAACTATGGCTACACCTTC

j_call: TRBJ2-7
v_call: TRBV15
d_call: NA
clone_size: NA
cdr3_aa: CATSRERRVTYEQYF
cdr3_nt: TGTGCCACCAGCAGAGAAAGGCGGGTCACCTACGAGCAGTACTTC

j_call: TRBJ2-2
v_call: TRBV5-1
d_call: TRBD1
clone_size: NA
cdr3_aa: CASSLPGQGTGELFF
cdr3_nt: TGCGCCAGCAGCTTACCGGGACAGGGGACCGGGGAGCTGTTTTTT